Listed here are 3 T cell receptor beta chains from one sample, sequenced in a study of T cells after somatic rescue of genetic block. Generated by immunoSEQ multiplex PCR, the TCRdb table keeps only in-frame clones and is missing some. This table has 12,000 or so clones, roughly 70% appearing once. The specimen was peripheral blood mononuclear cells (PBMCs). Source of these receptors: a boy between 10 and 17 years old.

The chain recombines TRBV29-1 with TRBJ1-1, with D perhaps TRBD1 (5 bases). This CDR3 is built from 14 residues. Germline lookup yields CDR1 SQVTM and CDR2 ANQGSEA. The germline V and J ends were trimmed by 6 bases and 1 base, with 15 bases remaining between them. The CDR3 region is CSVAPGRTNTEAFF. For the CDR3, the DNA is TGCAGCGTGGCCCCGGGACGGACGAACACTGAAGCTTTCTTT. The variable domain in full, completed from reference TRBV29-1 and TRBJ1-1, reads SAVISQKPSRDICQRGTSLTIQCQVDSQVTMMFWYRQQPGQSLTLIATANQGSEATYESGFVIDKFPISRPNLTFSTLTVSNMSPEDSSIYLCSVAPGRTNTEAFFGQGTRLTVV.

The rearrangement uses TRBV7-2 and TRBJ1-2; TRBD1 might be the D (6 bases). Germline loops: CDR1 SGHTA, CDR2 FQGNSA. Trimming shortened V by 1 base and J by 4 bases, and 16 bases separated the two germline ends. The CDR3 covers 16 residues. DNA of the CDR3: TGTGCCAGCAGCTTAGGGAAGGACAGTTCGGTCTATGGCTACACCTTC. It yields the protein CASSLGKDSSVYGYTF.

V gene TRBV18 combines with J gene TRBJ2-5; D not resolved. V was clipped by 6 bases and J by 5 bases, with 10 bases between them. Germline V gives CDR1 KGHSH, CDR2 LQKENI. The CDR3 loop spans 12 amino acids. The CDR3 DNA reads as TGTGCCAGCTCCAGCTTTCTGGAGACCCAGTACTTC. As protein: CASSSFLETQYF.